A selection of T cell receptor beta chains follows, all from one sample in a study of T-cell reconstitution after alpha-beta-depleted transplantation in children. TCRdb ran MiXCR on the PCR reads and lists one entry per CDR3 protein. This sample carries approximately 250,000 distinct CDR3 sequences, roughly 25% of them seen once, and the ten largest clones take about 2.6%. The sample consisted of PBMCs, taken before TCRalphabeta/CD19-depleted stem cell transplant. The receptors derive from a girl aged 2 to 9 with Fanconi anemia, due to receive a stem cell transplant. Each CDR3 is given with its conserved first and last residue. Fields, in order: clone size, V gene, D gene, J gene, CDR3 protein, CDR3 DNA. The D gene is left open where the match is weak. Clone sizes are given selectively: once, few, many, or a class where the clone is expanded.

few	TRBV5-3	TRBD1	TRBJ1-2	CARRLQGDYDYGYTF	TGTGCCAGAAGACTTCAGGGGGACTATGACTATGGCTACACCTTC
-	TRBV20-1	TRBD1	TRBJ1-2	CSARDSFLDRDYGYTF	TGCAGTGCTAGAGACTCATTTTTGGACAGGGATTATGGCTACACCTTC
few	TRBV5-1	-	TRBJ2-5	CASTGGPLETQYF	TGCGCCAGCACCGGGGGACCGTTGGAAACCCAGTACTTC
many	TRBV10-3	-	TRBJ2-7	CAISPPDAHEQYF	TGTGCCATCAGTCCCCCGGACGCCCACGAGCAGTACTTC
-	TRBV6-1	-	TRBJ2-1	CASSRGNGIYNEQFF	TGTGCCAGCAGTCGCGGGAATGGCATCTACAATGAGCAGTTCTTC
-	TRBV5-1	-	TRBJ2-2	CASSLEPTNTGELFF	TGCGCCAGCAGCTTGGAACCTACGAACACCGGGGAGCTGTTTTTT
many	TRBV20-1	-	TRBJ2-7	CSARVGGASSYEQYF	TGCAGTGCTAGAGTAGGGGGGGCCAGCTCCTACGAGCAGTACTTC
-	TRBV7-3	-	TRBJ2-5	CASSLIGGMETQYF	TGTGCCAGCAGCTTAATAGGGGGAATGGAGACCCAGTACTTC
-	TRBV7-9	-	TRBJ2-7	CASSLLTVPGSFDEQYF	TGTGCCAGCAGCTTATTGACAGTCCCAGGGTCGTTTGACGAGCAGTACTTC
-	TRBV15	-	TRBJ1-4	CATSRSESGTEKLFF	TGTGCCACCAGCAGAAGCGAATCGGGAACTGAAAAACTGTTTTTT
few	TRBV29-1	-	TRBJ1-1	CSVDSGGTEAFF	TGCAGCGTTGATTCGGGTGGCACTGAAGCTTTCTTT
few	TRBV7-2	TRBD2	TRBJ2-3	CASSYLGLAGADTQYF	TGTGCCAGCAGCTACCTCGGACTAGCGGGGGCAGATACGCAGTATTTT
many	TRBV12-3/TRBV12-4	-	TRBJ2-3	CASTLSFEDTQYF	TGTGCCAGCACATTGAGTTTTGAGGATACGCAGTATTTT
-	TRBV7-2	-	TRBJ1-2	CASSFEVAGAGYTF	TGTGCCAGCAGCTTTGAGGTTGCAGGGGCCGGCTACACCTTC
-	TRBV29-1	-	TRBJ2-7	CSVEVEYGTQRYYEQYF	TGCAGCGTTGAAGTAGAATATGGGACTCAGAGATACTACGAGCAGTACTTC
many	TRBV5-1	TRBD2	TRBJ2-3	CASSPQLAGDLTDTQYF	TGCGCCAGCAGCCCCCAGCTAGCGGGGGACCTCACAGATACGCAGTATTTT
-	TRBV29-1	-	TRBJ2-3	CSVDLDDTDTQYF	TGCAGCGTTGATCTGGATGACACAGATACGCAGTATTTT